Below, one TCR beta chain is given with its context. Its antigen is not identified. Assay: immunoSEQ multiplex PCR; the TCRdb copy retains only in-frame clones and omits some. The sample carries about 41,000 clones, 75% to 95% recorded once. The sequenced cases were selected for having the highest brain T cell transcript signatures. The sample comes from a study of brain T cells in children with intractable seizures. Findings of the study overall: Patients' HCMV serostatus was unknown; virus specificity rests on CDR3 similarity alone. Pre-surgery blood may have been undersampled, hiding some clones.

CDR3 length: 16 amino acids. Germline V gene data show CDR1 as SNHLY and CDR2 as FYNNEI. V lost 7 bases to trimming and J lost 8 bases, with 23 bases between them. The rearrangement links TRBV2 to TRBJ1-4; maybe TRBD1 (6 bases). This specimen was peripheral blood, taken at surgery. The receptor was derived from a girl between 2 and 10 years old with tuberous sclerosis and intractable seizures. The DNA for the CDR3 is TGTGCCAGCAACCCAAGTAGGGCCCTGGGGGGCGAAAAACTGTTTTTT. This encodes CASNPSRALGGEKLFF.